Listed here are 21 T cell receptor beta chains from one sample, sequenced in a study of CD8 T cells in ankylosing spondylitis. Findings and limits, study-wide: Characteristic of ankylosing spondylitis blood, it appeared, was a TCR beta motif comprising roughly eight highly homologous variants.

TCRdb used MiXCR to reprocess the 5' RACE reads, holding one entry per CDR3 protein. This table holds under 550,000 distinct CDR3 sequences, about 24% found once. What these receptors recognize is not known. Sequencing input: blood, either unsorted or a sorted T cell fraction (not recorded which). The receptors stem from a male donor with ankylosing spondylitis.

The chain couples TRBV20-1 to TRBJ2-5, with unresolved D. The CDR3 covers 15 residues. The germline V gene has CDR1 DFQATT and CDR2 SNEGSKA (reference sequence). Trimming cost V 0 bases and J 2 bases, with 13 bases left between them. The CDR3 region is CSARDSRTPQETQYF. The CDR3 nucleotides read TGCAGTGCTAGAGATTCTAGGACGCCACAAGAGACCCAGTACTTC.

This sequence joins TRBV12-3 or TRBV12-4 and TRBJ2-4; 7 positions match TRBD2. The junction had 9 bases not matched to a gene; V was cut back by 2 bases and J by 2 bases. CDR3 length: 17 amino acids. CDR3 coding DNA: TGTGCCAGCAGTTTAACGGGCGGGAGAGTTACCAAAAACATTCAGTACTTC. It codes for CASSLTGGRVTKNIQYF.

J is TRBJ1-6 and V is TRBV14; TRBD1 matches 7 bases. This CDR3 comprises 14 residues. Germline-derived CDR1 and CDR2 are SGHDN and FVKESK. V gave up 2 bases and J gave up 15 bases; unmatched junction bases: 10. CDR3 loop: CASSQMGGQHLLHF. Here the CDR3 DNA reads TGTGCCAGCAGCCAAATGGGGGGACAGCATCTCCTCCACTTT.

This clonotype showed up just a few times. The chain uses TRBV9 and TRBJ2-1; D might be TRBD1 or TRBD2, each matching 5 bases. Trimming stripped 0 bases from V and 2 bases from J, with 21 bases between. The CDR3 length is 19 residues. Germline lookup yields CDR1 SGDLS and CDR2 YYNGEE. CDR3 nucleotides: TGTGCCAGCAGCGTAGAAGGGGCCGCGGTAGCGACGACCTACAATGAGCAGTTCTTC. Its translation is CASSVEGAAVATTYNEQFF.

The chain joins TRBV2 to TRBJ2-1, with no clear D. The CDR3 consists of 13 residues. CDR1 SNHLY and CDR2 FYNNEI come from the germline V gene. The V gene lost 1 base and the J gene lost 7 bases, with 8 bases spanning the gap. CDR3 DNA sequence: TGTGCCAGCAGTGAAGAACACCTTAATGAGCAGTTCTTC. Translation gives CASSEEHLNEQFF.

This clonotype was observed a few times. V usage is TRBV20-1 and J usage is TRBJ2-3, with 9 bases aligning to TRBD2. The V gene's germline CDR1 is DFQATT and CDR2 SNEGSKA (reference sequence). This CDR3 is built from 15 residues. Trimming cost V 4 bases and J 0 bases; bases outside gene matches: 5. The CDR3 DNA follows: TGCAGTGCTATTACTAGCGGGTCGAGCACAGATACGCAGTATTTT. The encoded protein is CSAITSGSSTDTQYF.

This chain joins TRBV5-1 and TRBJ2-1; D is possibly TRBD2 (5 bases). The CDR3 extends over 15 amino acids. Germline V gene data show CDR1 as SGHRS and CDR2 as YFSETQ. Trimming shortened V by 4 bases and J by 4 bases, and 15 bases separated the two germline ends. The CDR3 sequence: CASSGEGFAYNEQFF. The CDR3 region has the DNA TGCGCCAGCAGCGGTGAGGGTTTCGCTTACAATGAGCAGTTCTTC.

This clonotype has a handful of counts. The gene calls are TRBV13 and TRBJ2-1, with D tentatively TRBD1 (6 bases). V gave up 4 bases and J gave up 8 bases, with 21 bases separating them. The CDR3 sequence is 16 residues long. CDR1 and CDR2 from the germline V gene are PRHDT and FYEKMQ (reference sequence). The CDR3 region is CASSYRQVGGADEQFF. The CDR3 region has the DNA TGTGCCAGCAGCTACCGACAGGTTGGCGGCGCAGATGAGCAGTTCTTC.

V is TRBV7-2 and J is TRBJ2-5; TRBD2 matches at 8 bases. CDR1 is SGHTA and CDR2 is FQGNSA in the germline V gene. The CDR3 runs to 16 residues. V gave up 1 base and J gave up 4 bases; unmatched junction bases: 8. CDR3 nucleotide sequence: TGTGCCAGCAGCTTAGAGGTTAGCGGGACTGGAGAGACCCAGTACTTC. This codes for CASSLEVSGTGETQYF. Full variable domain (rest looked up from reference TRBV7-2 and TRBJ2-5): GAGVSQSPSNKVTEKGKDVELRCDPISGHTALYWYRQSLGQGLEFLIYFQGNSAPDKSGLPSDRFSAERTGGSVSTLTIQRTQQEDSAVYLCASSLEVSGTGETQYFGPGTRLLVL.

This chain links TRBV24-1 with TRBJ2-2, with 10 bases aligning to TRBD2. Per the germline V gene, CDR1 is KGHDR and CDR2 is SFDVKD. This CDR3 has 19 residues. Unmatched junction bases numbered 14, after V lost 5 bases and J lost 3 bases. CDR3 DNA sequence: TGTGCCACCAGTGGCATACACCCCAGCGGGAGGGGCGACACCGGGGAGCTGTTTTTT. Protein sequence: CATSGIHPSGRGDTGELFF.

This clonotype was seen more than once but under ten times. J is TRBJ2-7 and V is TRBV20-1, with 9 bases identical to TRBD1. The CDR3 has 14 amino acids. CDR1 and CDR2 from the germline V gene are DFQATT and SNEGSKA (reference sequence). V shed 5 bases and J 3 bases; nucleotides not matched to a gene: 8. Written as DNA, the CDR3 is TGCAGTGCTGGCCCGGGGACAGGGCTCTACGAGCAGTACTTC. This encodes CSAGPGTGLYEQYF.

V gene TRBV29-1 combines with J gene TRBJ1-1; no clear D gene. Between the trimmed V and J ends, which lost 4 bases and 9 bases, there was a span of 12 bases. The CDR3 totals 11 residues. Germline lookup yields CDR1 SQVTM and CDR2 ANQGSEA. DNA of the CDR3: TGCAGCGTTGCCCTCGGATCCCAAGCTTTCTTT. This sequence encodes CSVALGSQAFF.

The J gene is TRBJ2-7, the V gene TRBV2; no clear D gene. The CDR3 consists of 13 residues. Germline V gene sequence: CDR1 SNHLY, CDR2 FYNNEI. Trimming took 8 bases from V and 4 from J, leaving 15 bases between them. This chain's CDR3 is CASSRTTRYEQYV. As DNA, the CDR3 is TGTGCCAGCTCCAGGACCACAAGGTACGAGCAGTACGTC.

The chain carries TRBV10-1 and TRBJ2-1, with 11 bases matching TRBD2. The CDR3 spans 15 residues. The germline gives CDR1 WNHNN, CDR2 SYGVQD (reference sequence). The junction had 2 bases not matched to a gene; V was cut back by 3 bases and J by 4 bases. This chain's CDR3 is CASSEASGGYNEQFF. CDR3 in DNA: TGCGCCAGCAGTGAAGCTAGCGGGGGGTACAATGAGCAGTTCTTC.

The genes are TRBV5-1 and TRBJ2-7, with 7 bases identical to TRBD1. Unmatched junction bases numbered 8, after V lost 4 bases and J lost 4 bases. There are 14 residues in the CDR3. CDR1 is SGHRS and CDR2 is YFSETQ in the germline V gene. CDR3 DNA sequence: TGCGCCAGCAGCCGGACAGGACTTGATTACGAGCAGTACTTC. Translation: CASSRTGLDYEQYF.

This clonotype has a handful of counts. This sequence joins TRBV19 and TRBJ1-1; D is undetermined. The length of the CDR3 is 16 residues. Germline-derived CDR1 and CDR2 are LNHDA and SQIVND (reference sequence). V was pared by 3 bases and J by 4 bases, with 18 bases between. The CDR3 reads CASSILFREPGTEAFF. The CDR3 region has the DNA TGTGCCAGTAGTATTTTATTCCGGGAGCCGGGCACTGAAGCTTTCTTT.

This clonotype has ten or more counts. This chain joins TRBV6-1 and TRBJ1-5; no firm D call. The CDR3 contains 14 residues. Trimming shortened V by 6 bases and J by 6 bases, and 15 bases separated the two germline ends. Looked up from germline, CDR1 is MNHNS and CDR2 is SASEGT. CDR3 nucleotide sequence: TGTGCCAGCAGGGGTGGCCAGGTGCTTCAGCCCCAGCATTTT. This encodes CASRGGQVLQPQHF.

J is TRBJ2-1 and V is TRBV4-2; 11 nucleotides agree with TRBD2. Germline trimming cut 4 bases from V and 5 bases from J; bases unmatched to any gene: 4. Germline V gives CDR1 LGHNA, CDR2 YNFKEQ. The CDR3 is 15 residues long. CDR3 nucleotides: TGTGCCAGCAGCCCGCTAGCGGGAGGAAACAATGAGCAGTTCTTC. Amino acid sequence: CASSPLAGGNNEQFF.

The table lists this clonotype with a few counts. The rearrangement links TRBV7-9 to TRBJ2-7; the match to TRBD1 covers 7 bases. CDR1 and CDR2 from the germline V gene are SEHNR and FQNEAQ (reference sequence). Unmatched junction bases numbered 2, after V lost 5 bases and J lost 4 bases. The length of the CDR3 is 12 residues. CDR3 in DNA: TGTGCCAGCAGCCAGGACAGGTACGAGCAGTACTTC. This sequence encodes CASSQDRYEQYF. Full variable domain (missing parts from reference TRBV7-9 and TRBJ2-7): DTGVSQNPRHKITKRGQNVTFRCDPISEHNRLYWYRQTLGQGPEFLTYFQNEAQLEKSRLLSDRFSAERPKGSFSTLEIQRTEQGDSAMYLCASSQDRYEQYFGPGTRLTVT.

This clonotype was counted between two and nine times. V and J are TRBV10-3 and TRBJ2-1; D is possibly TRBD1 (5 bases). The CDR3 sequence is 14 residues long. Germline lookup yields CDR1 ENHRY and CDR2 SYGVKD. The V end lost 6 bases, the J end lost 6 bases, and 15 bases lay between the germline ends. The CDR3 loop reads CAIRGRVRGNEQFF. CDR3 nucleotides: TGTGCCATCAGGGGCAGGGTGAGAGGCAATGAGCAGTTCTTC.

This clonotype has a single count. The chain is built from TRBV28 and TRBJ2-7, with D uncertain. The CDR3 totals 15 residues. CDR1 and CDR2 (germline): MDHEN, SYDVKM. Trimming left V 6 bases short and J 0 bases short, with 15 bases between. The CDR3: CASRSKTRSSYEQYV. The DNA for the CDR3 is TGTGCCAGCAGATCCAAGACTCGGAGCTCCTACGAGCAGTACGTC.